Each of the 9 T cell receptor beta chains below was sequenced from the same sample in a study of glioma-infiltrating T cells after dendritic cell vaccination. Clones were sequenced by immunoSEQ multiplex PCR, and TCRdb holds only the in-frame ones, with some missing. The data hold about 91,000 clones, with more than 80% observed a single time. Time point specified: after dendritic cell vaccination, including at tumor progression/relapse. The material was blood, obtained after dendritic cell vaccination. These receptors were obtained from a human donor with glioblastoma.

This clone was counted only a few times. This sequence joins TRBV19 and TRBJ1-4, with unresolved D. V was pared by 6 bases and J by 5 bases, with 4 bases between. Germline CDR1 is LNHDA and CDR2 is SQIVND (reference sequence). This CDR3 comprises 11 residues. CDR3 in DNA: TGTGCCAGTAGCCCGAATGAAAAACTGTTTTTT. Its translation: CASSPNEKLFF.

The rearrangement joins TRBV9 to TRBJ2-1, with D maybe TRBD1 (5 bases). This CDR3 is built from 15 residues. CDR1 and CDR2 (germline): SGDLS, YYNGEE. Trimming pared 5 bases from V and 5 bases from J, leaving 17 bases between. CDR3 DNA: TGTGCCAGCAGTTCCCCGGCAGGGATTGACAATGAGCAGTTCTTC. Its translation is CASSSPAGIDNEQFF.

This rearrangement joins TRBV9 to TRBJ1-1, with TRBD1 matching over 7 bases. V lost 0 bases, J lost 6 bases, and 8 bases stayed unmatched. There are 15 residues in the CDR3. Germline loops: CDR1 SGDLS, CDR2 YYNGEE. The CDR3 spells CASSVGLGGIAEAFF. The CDR3 DNA reads as TGTGCCAGCAGCGTAGGTTTAGGGGGCATCGCTGAAGCTTTCTTT.

The chain carries TRBV19 and TRBJ1-5, with TRBD1 matching 10 bases. The CDR3 has 18 amino acids. J gave up 1 base and V 4 bases, and 10 bases lay outside the gene matches. Germline CDR1 and CDR2: LNHDA and SQIVND (reference sequence). The CDR3 reads CASSTQTGGILSNQPQHF. The CDR3 DNA is TGTGCCAGTAGTACCCAGACAGGGGGCATTTTGAGCAATCAGCCCCAGCATTTT.

V and J are TRBV4-1 and TRBJ2-7; 7 bases line up with TRBD1. The CDR3 has 15 amino acids. Germline CDR1 reads MGHRA; CDR2 reads YSYEKL. The V and J ends lost 4 bases and 2 bases, in that order; junction bases with no gene match: 8. DNA for the CDR3: TGCGCCAGCAGCCGAACAACAGGGGCGGCCTACGAGCAGTACTTC. Its protein product is CASSRTTGAAYEQYF.

The V gene is TRBV5-1, the J gene TRBJ2-1, with D tentatively TRBD2 (6 bases). Germline V lookup: CDR1 SGHRS, CDR2 YFSETQ. CDR3 length equals 14 residues. Trimming removed 4 bases from V and 7 bases from J, with 15 bases in between. The CDR3 region is CASSILGGWNEQFF. CDR3 nucleotide sequence: TGCGCCAGCAGCATACTAGGAGGGTGGAATGAGCAGTTCTTC.

The chain joins TRBV4-1 to TRBJ2-5; a possible D gene is TRBD2 (6 bases). CDR1 is MGHRA and CDR2 is YSYEKL in the germline V gene. Trimming took off 4 bases at V and 5 bases at J, with 20 bases between the two ends. This CDR3 comprises 16 residues. The CDR3, as DNA: TGCGCCAGCAGCCCGGCCCCGGGGAGGCAGGAGGAGACCCAGTACTTC. This codes for CASSPAPGRQEETQYF.

This sequence joins TRBV11-2 and TRBJ1-1; D is unresolved. Deletions cut 4 bases from V and 5 bases from J, with 11 bases between. This CDR3 comprises 13 residues. The germline V gene encodes CDR1 SGHAT and CDR2 FQNNGV. In DNA form, the CDR3 reads TGTGCCAGCAGCTCCCCTCCGGTTACTGAAGCTTTCTTT. It translates to CASSSPPVTEAFF.

The J gene is TRBJ2-1, the V gene TRBV15, with D tentatively TRBD1 (5 bases). The CDR3 contains 15 residues. Germline CDR1 and CDR2: LNHNV and YYDKDF (reference sequence). Between the trimmed V and J ends, which lost 0 bases and 3 bases, there was a span of 9 bases. CDR3 region: CATSRDQGGYNEQFF. The CDR3, as DNA: TGTGCCACCAGCAGAGATCAGGGTGGCTACAATGAGCAGTTCTTC.